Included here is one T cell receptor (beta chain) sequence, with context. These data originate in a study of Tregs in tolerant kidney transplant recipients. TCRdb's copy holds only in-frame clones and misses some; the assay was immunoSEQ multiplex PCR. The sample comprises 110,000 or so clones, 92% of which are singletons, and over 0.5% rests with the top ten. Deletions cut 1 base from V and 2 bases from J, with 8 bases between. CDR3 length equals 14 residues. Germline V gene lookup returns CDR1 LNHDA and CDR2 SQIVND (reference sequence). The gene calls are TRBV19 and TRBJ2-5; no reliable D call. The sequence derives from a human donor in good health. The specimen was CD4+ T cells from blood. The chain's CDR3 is CASSIGNTQETQYF. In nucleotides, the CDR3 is TGTGCCAGTAGTATAGGAAACACTCAAGAGACCCAGTACTTC.